A single sample gave rise to the 19 T cell receptor beta chains below, sequenced in a study of naive and memory T cell subsets. Notes on the study in general: A few larger clonotypes appeared in naive repertoires, especially CD8, possibly memory cells re-expressing CD45RA.

These TCRs' antigens remain unknown. An equimolar mix of two oligonucleotides served as the beta constant-region primer for TRBC1 and TRBC2. The ligated cDNA underwent four PCR rounds using SP2 and nested alpha and beta constant-region primers. TCRdb re-analysed the UMI-ligation and nested PCR reads in MiXCR, keeping a single row per CDR3 protein. The sample consists of 150,000 or so distinct CDR3 sequences, 22% of them appearing once. Material for sequencing was naive CD4+ T cells from blood. The receptors originated from a human donor in good health.

This clonotype was counted between two and nine times. The genes are TRBV20-1 and TRBJ1-1; no clear D. Between the trimmed V and J ends, which lost 3 bases and 1 base, there was a span of 18 bases. The CDR3 length is 16 residues. From germline, CDR1 is DFQATT and CDR2 SNEGSKA (reference sequence). The CDR3 loop is CSASKQSAKRNTEAFF. In DNA form, the CDR3 reads TGCAGTGCTAGCAAACAGAGTGCTAAAAGGAACACTGAAGCTTTCTTT.

This clonotype was recorded a few times. The J gene is TRBJ2-1, the V gene TRBV3-1; 11 nucleotides match TRBD2. The CDR3 has 14 amino acids. The V segment lost 3 bases and the J segment 7 bases; nucleotides outside the gene matches: 2. Germline V gene data show CDR1 as LGHDT and CDR2 as YNNKEL (reference sequence). The CDR3 coding sequence is TGTGCCAGCAGCCATACTAGCGGGAGTAATGAGCAGTTCTTC. The encoded protein is CASSHTSGSNEQFF.

This clonotype has more than one count but fewer than ten. The genes are TRBV28 and TRBJ2-7; D call uncertain. Per germline, CDR1 MDHEN and CDR2 SYDVKM. V gave up 5 bases and J gave up 2 bases, with 16 bases separating them. CDR3 length: 15 residues. The CDR3 DNA reads as TGTGCCAGCAGTCCCCCCGCGCCAGGACCCTACGAGCAGTACTTC. Translation gives CASSPPAPGPYEQYF.

The chain uses TRBV5-1 and TRBJ2-1; 13 bases agree with TRBD2. V shed 4 bases, J shed 6 bases, and the junction held 7 bases outside the gene matches. The CDR3 is 16 residues long. CDR1 is SGHRS, CDR2 YFSETQ, per germline. CDR3 sequence: CASSLYRTSGSNEQFF. The CDR3 nucleotides are TGCGCCAGCAGCCTATACAGGACTAGCGGGAGCAATGAGCAGTTCTTC.

V is TRBV18 and J is TRBJ1-2; D might be TRBD1 (6 bases). Germline V gene sequence: CDR1 KGHSH, CDR2 LQKENI. Trimming took 0 bases from V and 4 from J, leaving 9 bases between them. The CDR3 runs to 14 residues. The CDR3 here is CASSPPAGAYGYTF. The CDR3 region has the DNA TGTGCCAGCTCACCACCGGCAGGGGCCTATGGCTACACCTTC. Complete variable domain (other parts from reference TRBV18 and TRBJ1-2): NAGVMQNPRHLVRRRGQEARLRCSPMKGHSHVYWYRQLPEEGLKFMVYLQKENIIDESGMPKERFSAEFPKEGPSILRIQQVVRGDSAAYFCASSPPAGAYGYTFGSGTRLTVV.

The V and J genes are TRBV25-1 and TRBJ2-5; D not resolved. Trimming took 5 bases from V and 1 from J, leaving 11 bases between them. This CDR3 comprises 14 residues. The germline V gene has CDR1 MGHDK and CDR2 SYGVNS. CDR3 DNA sequence: TGTGCCAGCAGTACCGTTGGGGTCCAAGAGACCCAGTACTTC. Its protein product is CASSTVGVQETQYF. The complete variable domain, with remaining parts taken from reference TRBV25-1 and TRBJ2-5, reads EADIYQTPRYLVIGTGKKITLECSQTMGHDKMYWYQQDPGMELHLIHYSYGVNSTEKGDLSSESTVSRIRTEHFPLTLESARPSHTSQYLCASSTVGVQETQYFGPGTRLLVL.

The chain recombines TRBV28 with TRBJ2-7, with 9 bases that match TRBD1. The CDR3 is 15 residues long. Unmatched junction bases numbered 6, after V lost 6 bases and J lost 0 bases. In germline, CDR1 is MDHEN, CDR2 SYDVKM. In DNA, the CDR3 is TGTGCCAGCAGACCCGGGACAGGGCTCTCCTACGAGCAGTACTTC. As protein: CASRPGTGLSYEQYF. The full variable domain, rest sourced from reference TRBV28 and TRBJ2-7, is DVKVTQSSRYLVKRTGEKVFLECVQDMDHENMFWYRQDPGLGLRLIYFSYDVKMKEKGDIPEGYSVSREKKERFSLILESASTNQTSMYLCASRPGTGLSYEQYFGPGTRLTVT.

There are a few counts of this clonotype. The chain is built from TRBV6-2 or TRBV6-3 and TRBJ2-6; D gene ambiguous. Germline CDR1 reads MNHEY; CDR2 reads SVGEGT. The CDR3 consists of 14 residues. V shed 3 bases and J shed 2 bases, with 5 bases lying between them. Written as DNA, the CDR3 is TGTGCCAGCAGTTATGACCCTGGGGCCAACGTCCTGACTTTC. It is translated as CASSYDPGANVLTF.

The chain links TRBV28 to TRBJ2-1, with D uncertain. The CDR3 has 10 residues. The ends were cut back, 6 bases at V and 7 bases at J, with 4 bases in the middle. Germline CDR1 reads MDHEN; CDR2 reads SYDVKM. CDR3 in DNA: TGTGCCAGCAGCCATAATGAGCAGTTCTTC. It encodes CASSHNEQFF.

The J gene is TRBJ1-2, the V gene TRBV28; D ambiguous. CDR1 and CDR2 (germline): MDHEN, SYDVKM. V was clipped by 1 base and J by 2 bases, with 5 bases between them. The CDR3 contains 13 residues. CDR3 protein: CASSLYGNYGYTF. The CDR3 nucleotides are TGTGCCAGCAGTTTATACGGGAACTATGGCTACACCTTC.

This clonotype was counted ten times or more. The V and J genes are TRBV29-1 and TRBJ2-1; weak D call: TRBD2 (6 bases). The CDR3 is 13 amino acids. V lost 6 bases and J lost 5, with 14 bases in between. Germline V gives CDR1 SQVTM, CDR2 ANQGSEA. CDR3 sequence (DNA): TGCAGCGTCGCGAAGACTAGGGACAATGAGCAGTTCTTC. Protein sequence: CSVAKTRDNEQFF.

The gene calls are TRBV27 and TRBJ2-7; D is unclear. The CDR3 length is 13 residues. V was trimmed by 6 bases and J by 2 bases, leaving 11 bases between them. Germline-derived CDR1 and CDR2 are MNHEY and SMNVEV (reference sequence). CDR3 region: CASRTRAAYEQYF. In nucleotides, the CDR3 is TGTGCCAGCAGAACGCGTGCAGCCTACGAGCAGTACTTC.

This clonotype was seen only a few times. The chain couples TRBV9 to TRBJ1-1; no clear D gene. The CDR3 consists of 14 residues. The germline V and J ends were trimmed by 4 bases and 3 bases, with 13 bases remaining between them. Germline V lookup: CDR1 SGDLS, CDR2 YYNGEE. CDR3 nucleotides: TGTGCCAGCAGCCCCTCTGATCTTGACACTGAAGCTTTCTTT. This sequence encodes CASSPSDLDTEAFF.

This clonotype came up a few times. Compared with germline, one end of the junction differs, possibly owing to a read error. CDR3 protein: CATSGTYSYEQYF. The DNA of the CDR3 is TGTGCCACCAGCGGGACTTACTCCTACGAGCAGTACTTC. This chain links TRBV7-9 with TRBJ2-7, with 7 positions matching TRBD2. The germline V gene has CDR1 SEHNR and CDR2 FQNEAQ (reference sequence). This CDR3 has 13 amino acids.

This clonotype was found a few times. V usage is TRBV2 and J usage is TRBJ2-4; perhaps TRBD2 as D (7 bases). Germline values: CDR1 SNHLY, CDR2 FYNNEI. There are 15 residues in the CDR3. Between the trimmed V and J ends, which lost 3 bases and 10 bases, there was a span of 19 bases. The DNA for the CDR3 is TGTGCCAGCAGTGACCTAGGGAGGGGGTCTAGGATTCAGTACTTC. Translation: CASSDLGRGSRIQYF. Based on the CDR3 plus reference TRBV2 and TRBJ2-4, the full variable domain is EPEVTQTPSHQVTQMGQEVILRCVPISNHLYFYWYRQILGQKVEFLVSFYNNEISEKSEIFDDQFSVERPDGSNFTLKIRSTKLEDSAMYFCASSDLGRGSRIQYFGAGTRLSVL.

The chain recombines TRBV18 with TRBJ2-7; TRBD1 might be the D (5 bases). Trimming pared 1 base from V and 4 bases from J, leaving 11 bases between. The germline V gene encodes CDR1 KGHSH and CDR2 LQKENI. The CDR3 covers 14 residues. CDR3 sequence (DNA): TGTGCCAGCTCACCACTCGACTCAGGGTACGAGCAGTACTTC. Translating gives CASSPLDSGYEQYF.

This clonotype showed up just a few times. The rearrangement links TRBV2 to TRBJ2-7; TRBD1 matches at 10 bases. V was clipped by 7 bases and J by 2 bases; unmatched bases: 5. CDR1 is SNHLY, CDR2 FYNNEI, per germline. The CDR3 runs to 14 residues. The CDR3 loop reads CASKEGTGAYEQYF. Here the CDR3 DNA reads TGTGCCAGCAAGGAGGGGACAGGGGCCTACGAGCAGTACTTC.

This chain uses TRBV5-1 with TRBJ2-3; the match to TRBD2 covers 12 bases. The V segment lost 2 bases and the J segment 1 base; nucleotides outside the gene matches: 5. The CDR3 runs to 17 residues. Per germline, CDR1 SGHRS and CDR2 YFSETQ. The CDR3 DNA is TGCGCCAGCAGCTTATTAGGACTAGCGGGACGCACAGATACGCAGTATTTT. Protein: CASSLLGLAGRTDTQYF. Using reference TRBV5-1 and TRBJ2-3 for the parts outside the CDR3, the full variable domain is KAGVTQTPRYLIKTRGQQVTLSCSPISGHRSVSWYQQTPGQGLQFLFEYFSETQRNKGNFPGRFSGRQFSNSRSEMNVSTLELGDSALYLCASSLLGLAGRTDTQYFGPGTRLTVL.

This clonotype appeared many times. The chain carries TRBV7-2 and TRBJ2-5; D is unclear. The V end was cut by 5 bases, the J end by 1 base, with 8 bases between. The CDR3 covers 13 residues. Germline V gene sequence: CDR1 SGHTA, CDR2 FQGNSA. Here the CDR3 reads CASSRRRQETQYF. DNA for the CDR3: TGTGCCAGCAGCCGACGCCGCCAAGAGACCCAGTACTTC.